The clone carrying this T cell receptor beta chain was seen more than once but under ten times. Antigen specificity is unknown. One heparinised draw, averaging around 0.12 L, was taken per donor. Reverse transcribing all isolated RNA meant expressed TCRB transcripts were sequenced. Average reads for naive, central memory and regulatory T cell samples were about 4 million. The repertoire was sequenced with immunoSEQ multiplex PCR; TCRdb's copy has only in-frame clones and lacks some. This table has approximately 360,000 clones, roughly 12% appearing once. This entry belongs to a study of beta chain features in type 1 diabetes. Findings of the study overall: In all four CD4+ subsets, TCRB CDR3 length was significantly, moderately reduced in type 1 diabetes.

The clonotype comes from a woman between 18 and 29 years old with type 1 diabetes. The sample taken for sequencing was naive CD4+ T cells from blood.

The CDR3 DNA follows: TGTGCCACCTCGACCCCGGCTAGCGGGAGTTCGGATACGCAGTATTTT. Translating it yields CATSTPASGSSDTQYF. The chain uses TRBV28 and TRBJ2-3; 10 nucleotides align to TRBD2. Germline loops: CDR1 MDHEN, CDR2 SYDVKM. V gave up 10 bases and J gave up 6 bases; unmatched junction bases: 16. This CDR3 spans 16 amino acids.